The present T cell receptor beta chain was sequenced within a study of shared clonotypes between healthy human individuals. Study as a whole: The study used three CD4 naive, three CD4 memory, two CD8 naive and one CD8 memory plate per donor.

A roughly 200 ng quantity of DNA, tens of thousands of T cell genomes, went into the sorted-subset replicate PCRs. Some clones are missing from TCRdb's copy, which holds only in-frame ones; the method was immunoSEQ multiplex PCR. The sample yields around 720,000 clones, 73% seen once. Remarks on this clone: Its specificity is not known.

Notes on the study in general: What naive subsets generally showed was a larger estimated richness than memory subsets showed.

The length of the CDR3 is 14 residues. Healthy HIV-negative adults with no recent acute infections or vaccinations were recruited as donors. Sequences were obtained from memory CD4+ T cells sorted from blood. Subset meaning: CD45RA-negative fraction. The source is a woman in her 30s in good health. This sequence joins TRBV21-1 and TRBJ2-3. TRBV21-1 is shown as a pseudogene. The CDR3 sequence is CASSKRWGTDTQYF. CDR3 DNA: TGTGCCAGCAGCAAACGATGGGGCACAGATACGCAGTATTTT.